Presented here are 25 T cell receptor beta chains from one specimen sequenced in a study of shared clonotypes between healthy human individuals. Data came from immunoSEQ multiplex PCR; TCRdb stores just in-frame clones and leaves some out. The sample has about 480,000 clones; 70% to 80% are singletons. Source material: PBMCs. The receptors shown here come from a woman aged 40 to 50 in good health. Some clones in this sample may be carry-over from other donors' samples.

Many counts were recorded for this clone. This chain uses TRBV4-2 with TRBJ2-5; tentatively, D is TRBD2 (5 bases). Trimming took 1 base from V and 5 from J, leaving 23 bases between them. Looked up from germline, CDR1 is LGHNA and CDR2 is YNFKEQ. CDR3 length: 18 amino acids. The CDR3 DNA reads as TGTGCCAGCAGCCAAGGGAGTTTGGCGGCTTCCCGCGGGGAGACCCAGTACTTC. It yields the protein CASSQGSLAASRGETQYF.

CDR3: CASTLGREYTGELFF. The CDR3 DNA follows: TGCGCCAGCACCCTCGGCAGGGAATACACCGGGGAGCTGTTTTTT. This chain joins TRBV5-1 and TRBJ2-2; D might be TRBD1 (5 bases). Looked up from germline, CDR1 is SGHRS and CDR2 is YFSETQ. The V end lost 6 bases, the J end lost 3 bases, and 15 bases lay between the germline ends. The CDR3 runs 15 residues.

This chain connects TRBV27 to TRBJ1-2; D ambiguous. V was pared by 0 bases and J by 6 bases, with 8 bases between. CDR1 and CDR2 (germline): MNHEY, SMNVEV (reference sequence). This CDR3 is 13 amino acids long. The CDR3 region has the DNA TGTGCCAGCAGTTTATCCGTCTCTGATGGCTACACCTTC. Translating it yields CASSLSVSDGYTF.

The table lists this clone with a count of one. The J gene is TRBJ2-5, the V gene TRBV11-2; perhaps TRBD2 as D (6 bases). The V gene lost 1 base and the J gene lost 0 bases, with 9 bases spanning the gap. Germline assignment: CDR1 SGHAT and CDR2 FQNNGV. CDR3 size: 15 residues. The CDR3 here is CASSLVGGNQETQYF. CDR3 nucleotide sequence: TGTGCCAGCAGCTTAGTTGGCGGGAACCAAGAGACCCAGTACTTC.

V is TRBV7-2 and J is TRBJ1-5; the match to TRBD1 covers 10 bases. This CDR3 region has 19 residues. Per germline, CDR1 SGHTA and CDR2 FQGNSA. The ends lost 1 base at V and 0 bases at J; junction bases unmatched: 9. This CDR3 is CASSLGSGQGPYSNQPQHF. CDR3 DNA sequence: TGTGCCAGCAGCTTAGGGTCGGGACAGGGGCCGTATAGCAATCAGCCCCAGCATTTT.

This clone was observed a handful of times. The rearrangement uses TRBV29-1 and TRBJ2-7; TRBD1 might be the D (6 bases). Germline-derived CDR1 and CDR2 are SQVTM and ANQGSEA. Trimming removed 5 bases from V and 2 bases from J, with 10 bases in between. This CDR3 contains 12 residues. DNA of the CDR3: TGCAGCGTTAGTCAGGGGCCCTACGAGCAGTACTTC. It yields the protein CSVSQGPYEQYF.

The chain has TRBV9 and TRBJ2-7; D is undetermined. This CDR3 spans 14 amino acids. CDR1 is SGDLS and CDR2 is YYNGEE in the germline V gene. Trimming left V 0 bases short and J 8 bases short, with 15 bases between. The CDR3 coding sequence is TGTGCCAGCAGCGTAGGGGTTGGGGAAGGTCAGCAGTACTTC. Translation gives CASSVGVGEGQQYF.

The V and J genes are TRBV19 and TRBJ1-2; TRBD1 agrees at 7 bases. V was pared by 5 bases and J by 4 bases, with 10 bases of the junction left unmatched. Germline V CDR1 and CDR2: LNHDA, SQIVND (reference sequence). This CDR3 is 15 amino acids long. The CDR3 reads CASSAGTANTYGYTF. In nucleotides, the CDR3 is TGTGCCAGTAGTGCGGGGACAGCAAATACCTATGGCTACACCTTC. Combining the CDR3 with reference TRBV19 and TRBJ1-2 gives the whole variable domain DGGITQSPKYLFRKEGQNVTLSCEQNLNHDAMYWYRQDPGQGLRLIYYSQIVNDFQKGDIAEGYSVSREKKESFPLTVTSAQKNPTAFYLCASSAGTANTYGYTFGSGTRLTVV.

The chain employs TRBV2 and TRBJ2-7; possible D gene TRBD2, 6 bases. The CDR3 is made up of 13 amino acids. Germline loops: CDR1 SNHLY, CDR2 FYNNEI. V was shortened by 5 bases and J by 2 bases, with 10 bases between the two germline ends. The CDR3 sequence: CASSSPGAYEQYF. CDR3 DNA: TGTGCCAGCAGTTCCCCGGGGGCCTACGAGCAGTACTTC.

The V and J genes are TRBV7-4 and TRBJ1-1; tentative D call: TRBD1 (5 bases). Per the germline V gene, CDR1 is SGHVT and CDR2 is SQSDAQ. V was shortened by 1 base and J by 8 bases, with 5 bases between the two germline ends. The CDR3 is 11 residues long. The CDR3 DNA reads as TGTGCCAGCAGCTTAGACAGGGAAGCTTTCTTT. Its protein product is CASSLDREAFF.

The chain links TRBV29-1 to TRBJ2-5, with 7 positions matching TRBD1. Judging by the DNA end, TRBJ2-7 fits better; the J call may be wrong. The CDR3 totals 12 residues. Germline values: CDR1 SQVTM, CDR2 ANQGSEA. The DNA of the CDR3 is TGCAGCGCCTGGGACAGCTCCTACGAGCAGTACTTC. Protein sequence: CSAWDSSYEQYF.

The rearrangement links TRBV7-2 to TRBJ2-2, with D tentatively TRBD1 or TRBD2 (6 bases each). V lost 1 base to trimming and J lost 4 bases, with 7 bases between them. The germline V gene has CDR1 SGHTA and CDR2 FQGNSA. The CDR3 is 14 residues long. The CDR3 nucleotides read TGTGCCAGCAGCTTAGAGGGGGGCACCGGGGAGCTGTTTTTT. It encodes CASSLEGGTGELFF.

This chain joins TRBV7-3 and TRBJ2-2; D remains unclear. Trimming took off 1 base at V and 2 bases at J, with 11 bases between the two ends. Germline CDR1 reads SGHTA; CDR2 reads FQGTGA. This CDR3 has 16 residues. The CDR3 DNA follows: TGTGCCAGCAGCTTAATCCCCACAGCCAACACCGGGGAGCTGTTTTTT. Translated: CASSLIPTANTGELFF.

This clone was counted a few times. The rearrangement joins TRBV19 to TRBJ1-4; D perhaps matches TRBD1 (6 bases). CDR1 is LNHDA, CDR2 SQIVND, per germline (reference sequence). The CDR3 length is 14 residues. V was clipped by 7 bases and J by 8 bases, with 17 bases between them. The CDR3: CASNPTGIGEKLFF. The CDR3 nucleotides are TGTGCCAGTAACCCCACAGGGATTGGCGAAAAACTGTTTTTT.

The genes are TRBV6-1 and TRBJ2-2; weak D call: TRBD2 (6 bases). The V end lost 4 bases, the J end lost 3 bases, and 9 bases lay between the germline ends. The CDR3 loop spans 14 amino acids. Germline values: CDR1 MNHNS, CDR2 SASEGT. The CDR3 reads CASSAGLDTGELFF. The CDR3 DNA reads TGTGCCAGCAGTGCGGGACTCGACACCGGGGAGCTGTTTTTT.

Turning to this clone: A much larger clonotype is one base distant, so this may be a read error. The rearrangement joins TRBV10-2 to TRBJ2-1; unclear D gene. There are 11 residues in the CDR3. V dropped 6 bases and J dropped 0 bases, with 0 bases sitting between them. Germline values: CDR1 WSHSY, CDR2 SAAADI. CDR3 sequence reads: CASSSYNEQFF. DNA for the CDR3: TGCGCCAGCAGCTCCTACAATGAGCAGTTCTTC.

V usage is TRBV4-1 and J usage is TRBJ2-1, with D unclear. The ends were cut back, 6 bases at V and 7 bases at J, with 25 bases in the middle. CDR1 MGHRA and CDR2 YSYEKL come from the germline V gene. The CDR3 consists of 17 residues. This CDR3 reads CASSPTRGLLEGNEQFF. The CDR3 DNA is TGCGCCAGCAGTCCTACACGAGGTCTCTTGGAAGGGAATGAGCAGTTCTTC.

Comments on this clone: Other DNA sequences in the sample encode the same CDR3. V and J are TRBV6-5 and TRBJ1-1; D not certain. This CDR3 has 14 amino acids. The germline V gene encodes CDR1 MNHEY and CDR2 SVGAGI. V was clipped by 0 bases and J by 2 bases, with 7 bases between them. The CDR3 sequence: CASSYSRANTEAFF. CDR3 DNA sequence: TGTGCCAGCAGTTACTCAAGGGCTAACACTGAAGCTTTCTTT.

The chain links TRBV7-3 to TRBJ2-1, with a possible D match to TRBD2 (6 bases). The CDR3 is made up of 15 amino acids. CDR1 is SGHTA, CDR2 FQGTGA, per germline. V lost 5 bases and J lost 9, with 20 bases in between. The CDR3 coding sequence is TGTGCCAGCAGCCCCGCCCGGGACTTGTACGCTGAGCAGTTCTTC. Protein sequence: CASSPARDLYAEQFF.

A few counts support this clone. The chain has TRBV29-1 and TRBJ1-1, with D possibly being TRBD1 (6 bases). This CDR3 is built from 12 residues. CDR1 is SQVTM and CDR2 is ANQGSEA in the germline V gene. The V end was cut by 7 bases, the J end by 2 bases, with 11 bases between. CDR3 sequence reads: CSAGQRNTEAFF. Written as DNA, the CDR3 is TGCAGCGCCGGACAGCGAAACACTGAAGCTTTCTTT.

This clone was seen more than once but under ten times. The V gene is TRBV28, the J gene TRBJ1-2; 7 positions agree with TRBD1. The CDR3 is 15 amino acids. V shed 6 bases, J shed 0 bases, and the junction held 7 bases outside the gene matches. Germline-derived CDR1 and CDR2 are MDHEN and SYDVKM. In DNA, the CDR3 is TGTGCCAGCAGGCGGGGGACAGTCGCTAACTATGGCTACACCTTC. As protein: CASRRGTVANYGYTF.

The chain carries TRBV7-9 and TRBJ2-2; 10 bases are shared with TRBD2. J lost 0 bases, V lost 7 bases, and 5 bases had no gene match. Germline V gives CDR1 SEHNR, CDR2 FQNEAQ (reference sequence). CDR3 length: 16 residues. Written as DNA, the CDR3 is TGTGCCAGCAACTCAGCGGGAGGGCCGAACACCGGGGAGCTGTTTTTT. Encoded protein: CASNSAGGPNTGELFF.

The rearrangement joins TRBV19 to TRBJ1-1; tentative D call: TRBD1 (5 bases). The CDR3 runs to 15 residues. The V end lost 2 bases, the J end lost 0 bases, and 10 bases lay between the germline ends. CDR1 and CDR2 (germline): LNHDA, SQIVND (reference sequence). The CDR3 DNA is TGTGCCAGTAGTATATCGCCAGGGATGAACACTGAAGCTTTCTTT. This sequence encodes CASSISPGMNTEAFF.

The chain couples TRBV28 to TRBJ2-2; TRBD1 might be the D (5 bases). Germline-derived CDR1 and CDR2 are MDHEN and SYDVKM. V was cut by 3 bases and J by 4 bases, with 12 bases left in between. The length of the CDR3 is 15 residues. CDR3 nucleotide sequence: TGTGCCAGCAGTTTTCTCCAGGGTTCCACCGGGGAGCTGTTTTTT. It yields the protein CASSFLQGSTGELFF.

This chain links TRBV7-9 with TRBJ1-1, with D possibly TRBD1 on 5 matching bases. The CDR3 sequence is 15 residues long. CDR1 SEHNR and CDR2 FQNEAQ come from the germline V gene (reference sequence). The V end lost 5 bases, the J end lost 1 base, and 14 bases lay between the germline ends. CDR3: CASSPWGGRNTEAFF. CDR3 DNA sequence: TGTGCCAGCAGCCCCTGGGGGGGTAGGAACACTGAAGCTTTCTTT.